A selection of T cell receptor beta chains follows, all from one sample in a study of blood T cell repertoires in COVID-19. TCRdb's copy holds only in-frame clones and misses some; the assay was immunoSEQ multiplex PCR. The sample carries 85,000 or so clones, 81% recorded once. Input material: peripheral blood. All receptors come from a man older than 75 with acute or convalescent COVID-19. CDR3s include the opening cysteine and the closing phenylalanine or tryptophan. D genes are given only for firm matches. Where a row states a size, it is once, few, many or the class of an expanded clone; other rows omit it.

J: TRBJ2-1
D: NA
V: TRBV14
size: NA
DNA: TGTGCCAGCAGCCGACCGGGGGTTCTGGTTAATGAGCAGTTCTTC
CDR3: CASSRPGVLVNEQFF

J: TRBJ1-1
D: NA
V: TRBV7-2
size: NA
DNA: TGTGCCAGCAGCTTAGGGTGGTCGGGGAACACTGAAGCTTTCTTT
CDR3: CASSLGWSGNTEAFF

J: TRBJ2-6
D: TRBD2
V: TRBV7-7
size: NA
DNA: TGTGCTAGCGGGGAGCGCGGGGGGACTGGGGCCAACGTCCTGACTTTC
CDR3: CASGERGGTGANVLTF

J: TRBJ1-5
D: NA
V: TRBV30
size: NA
DNA: TGTGCCTGGAGTATCCCCGGTAGCAATCAGCCCCAGCATTTT
CDR3: CAWSIPGSNQPQHF

J: TRBJ1-2
D: TRBD1
V: TRBV27
size: NA
DNA: TGTGCCAGCAGGAGGGGAGGGACAGGGCACTATGGCTACACCTTC
CDR3: CASRRGGTGHYGYTF

J: TRBJ1-1
D: NA
V: TRBV9
size: NA
DNA: TGTGCCAGCAGCCCAGAGGTGTTGACTGAAGCTTTCTTT
CDR3: CASSPEVLTEAFF

J: TRBJ2-5
D: TRBD1
V: TRBV19
size: NA
DNA: TGTGCCAGTAGTCCGATTACCGGGACAGGGGTGGTGGCCCAGTACTTC
CDR3: CASSPITGTGVVAQYF

J: TRBJ2-7
D: NA
V: TRBV27
size: once
DNA: TGTGCCAGCAGTGCCCAACCGGGAGCATACGAGCAGTACTTC
CDR3: CASSAQPGAYEQYF

J: TRBJ2-3
D: TRBD2
V: TRBV19
size: NA
DNA: TGTGCCAGTAGTATCGGGAGGGATAATACGCAGTATTTT
CDR3: CASSIGRDNTQYF

J: TRBJ2-3
D: NA
V: TRBV12-3/TRBV12-4
size: NA
DNA: TGTGCCAGCGGGAGAGCCACAGATACGCAGTATTTT
CDR3: CASGRATDTQYF

J: TRBJ1-4
D: TRBD1
V: TRBV2
size: few
DNA: TGTGCCAGCAAGGAGGGACAGGGCTTGGAAGAAAAACTGTTTTTT
CDR3: CASKEGQGLEEKLFF

J: TRBJ1-2
D: NA
V: TRBV18
size: NA
DNA: TGTGCCAGCTCACCAGCAGGGGCCCGCTATGGCTACACCTTC
CDR3: CASSPAGARYGYTF

J: TRBJ1-5
D: TRBD1
V: TRBV5-1
size: NA
DNA: TGCGCCAGCAGCCTAGGGACAGGGGCCAACAATCAGCCCCAGCATTTT
CDR3: CASSLGTGANNQPQHF

J: TRBJ2-3
D: TRBD2
V: TRBV6-5
size: NA
DNA: TGTGCCAGCAGTTGGACTAGCGGGATTGCGGATACGCAGTATTTT
CDR3: CASSWTSGIADTQYF

J: TRBJ1-4
D: NA
V: TRBV5-1
size: NA
DNA: TGCGCCAGCAGCTTGGGACATGATAATGAAAAACTGTTTTTT
CDR3: CASSLGHDNEKLFF

J: TRBJ2-5
D: NA
V: TRBV5-1
size: NA
DNA: TGCGCCAGCAGCCAAGGACAGCATCTCCAAGAGACCCAGTACTTC
CDR3: CASSQGQHLQETQYF

J: TRBJ1-1
D: NA
V: TRBV12-3/TRBV12-4
size: NA
DNA: TGTGCCAGCAGAAGACAGGAGAACACTGAAGCTTTCTTT
CDR3: CASRRQENTEAFF

J: TRBJ2-2
D: NA
V: TRBV7-2
size: NA
DNA: TGTGCCAGCAGCTTACATGGAGGGTCGAACACCGGGGAGCTGTTTTTT
CDR3: CASSLHGGSNTGELFF

J: TRBJ2-7
D: TRBD1
V: TRBV9
size: NA
DNA: TGTGCCAGCAGCGTCAGACCGACAGGGTACGAGCAGTACTTC
CDR3: CASSVRPTGYEQYF

J: TRBJ1-1
D: NA
V: TRBV6-5
size: NA
DNA: TGTGCCAGCAGTTACGGGGCCACCATTGGCGGAGCTTTCTTT
CDR3: CASSYGATIGGAFF

J: TRBJ1-5
D: NA
V: TRBV6-2/TRBV6-3
size: NA
DNA: TGTGCCAGCAGTTACCCAATCTCGTGGGGCCGGGATCAGCCCCAGCATTTT
CDR3: CASSYPISWGRDQPQHF

J: TRBJ2-1
D: NA
V: TRBV18
size: NA
DNA: TGTGCCAGCTCACCTAGCCTTGGAACATACAATGAGCAGTTCTTC
CDR3: CASSPSLGTYNEQFF

J: TRBJ2-5
D: NA
V: TRBV30
size: NA
DNA: TGTGCCTGGAGTCCCCAGGAGACCCAGTACTTC
CDR3: CAWSPQETQYF

J: TRBJ1-1
D: TRBD1
V: TRBV5-1
size: once
DNA: TGCGCCAGCACCGATCCCCGACAGGGAAAGAACACTGAAGCTTTCTTT
CDR3: CASTDPRQGKNTEAFF

J: TRBJ1-2
D: NA
V: TRBV30
size: few
DNA: TGTGCCTGGAGTGAAGCTGGGCCGTATGGCTACACCTTC
CDR3: CAWSEAGPYGYTF

J: TRBJ1-5
D: TRBD1
V: TRBV6-1
size: NA
DNA: TGTGCCAGCAGTGAAGCGGGACGGGACAGCCTCAATCAGCCCCAGCATTTT
CDR3: CASSEAGRDSLNQPQHF

J: TRBJ1-3
D: TRBD1
V: TRBV28
size: many
DNA: TGTGCCAGCAGTGGACAGGGCTCTGGAAACACCATATATTTT
CDR3: CASSGQGSGNTIYF

J: TRBJ1-3
D: TRBD1
V: TRBV9
size: NA
DNA: TGTGCCAGCAGCGTAGTGGGACAGGGAGGAAACACCATATATTTT
CDR3: CASSVVGQGGNTIYF

J: TRBJ2-1
D: NA
V: TRBV4-2
size: NA
DNA: TGTGCCAGCAGCCCCACCCCAGCGCCCGCCTACAATGAGCAGTTCTTC
CDR3: CASSPTPAPAYNEQFF

J: TRBJ1-2
D: NA
V: TRBV7-9
size: NA
DNA: TGTGCCAGCAGCTTAAACGGTCGCTATGGCTACACCTTC
CDR3: CASSLNGRYGYTF

J: TRBJ2-7
D: TRBD1
V: TRBV5-1
size: NA
DNA: TGCGCCAGCAGCTCCAGGACAGGTGGTCCCTACGAGCAGTACTTC
CDR3: CASSSRTGGPYEQYF

J: TRBJ1-2
D: NA
V: TRBV6-5
size: NA
DNA: TGTGCCAGCAGAGCCTCAGGGGACTATGGCTACACCTTC
CDR3: CASRASGDYGYTF

J: TRBJ2-3
D: NA
V: TRBV7-3
size: NA
DNA: TGTGCCAGCAGCTTAAGGGGACTCCGGGCCACTTCATCCACAGATACGCAGTATTTT
CDR3: CASSLRGLRATSSTDTQYF

J: TRBJ1-4
D: TRBD1
V: TRBV5-6
size: NA
DNA: TGTGCCAGCAGCGGCCTGACAGGGGCGATAGCAACTAATGAAAAACTGTTTTTT
CDR3: CASSGLTGAIATNEKLFF

J: TRBJ2-7
D: TRBD1
V: TRBV28
size: NA
DNA: TGTGCCAGCAGTGGAGGACAGGGGGCGGTCGACGAGCAGTACTTC
CDR3: CASSGGQGAVDEQYF

J: TRBJ2-1
D: TRBD2
V: TRBV20-1
size: few
DNA: TGCAGTGCTAGTGGACTAGCGGCCTACAATGAGCAGTTCTTC
CDR3: CSASGLAAYNEQFF

J: TRBJ1-1
D: TRBD1
V: TRBV18
size: NA
DNA: TGTGCCAGCTCACCACTGGGACAGGGGATGTTTTGGAACACTGAAGCTTTCTTT
CDR3: CASSPLGQGMFWNTEAFF

J: TRBJ1-5
D: NA
V: TRBV28
size: NA
DNA: TGTGCCAGCAGTTCTGGCGGGGGCAGCAATCAGCCCCAGCATTTT
CDR3: CASSSGGGSNQPQHF

J: TRBJ2-5
D: TRBD2
V: TRBV4-3
size: NA
DNA: TGCGCCAGCAGCCAAGGAATAGCGGGACCTCAAGAGACCCAGTACTTC
CDR3: CASSQGIAGPQETQYF

J: TRBJ2-3
D: TRBD2
V: TRBV3-1/TRBV3-2
size: NA
DNA: TGTGCCAGCAGCCAAGCAAGAAGTAGCGGGGCCTCAGATACGCAGTATTTT
CDR3: CASSQARSSGASDTQYF

J: TRBJ2-3
D: TRBD2
V: TRBV5-6
size: NA
DNA: TGTGCCAGCAGCTTGAGGGGGGTAGCGGGAGGAGATACGCAGTATTTT
CDR3: CASSLRGVAGGDTQYF

J: TRBJ1-1
D: NA
V: TRBV28
size: NA
DNA: TGTGCCAGCGTCCAGGGAGGGAACACTGAAGCTTTCTTT
CDR3: CASVQGGNTEAFF

J: TRBJ1-6
D: TRBD1
V: TRBV30
size: few
DNA: TGTGCCTGGAGTGTACAGGGGAAATCGAATTCACCCCTCCACTTT
CDR3: CAWSVQGKSNSPLHF

J: TRBJ1-1
D: NA
V: TRBV20-1
size: NA
DNA: TGCAGTGCGGCACGGGTTACTGAAGCTTTCTTT
CDR3: CSAARVTEAFF

J: TRBJ1-1
D: TRBD1
V: TRBV5-1
size: NA
DNA: TGCGCCAGCTATCCCGGACAGGCGATGAACACTGAAGCTTTCTTT
CDR3: CASYPGQAMNTEAFF

J: TRBJ2-1
D: TRBD2
V: TRBV3-1/TRBV3-2
size: NA
DNA: TGTGCCAGCAGCCAAGATCCTAGCGGGAGCTGCAATGAGCAGTTCTTC
CDR3: CASSQDPSGSCNEQFF

J: TRBJ1-1
D: NA
V: TRBV6-4
size: NA
DNA: TGTGCCAGCAGTGTACAGGGTGGGGACACTGAAGCTTTCTTT
CDR3: CASSVQGGDTEAFF

J: TRBJ1-5
D: NA
V: TRBV12-3/TRBV12-4
size: NA
DNA: TGTGCCAGCAGTCCCTCGAATCAGCCCCAGCATTTT
CDR3: CASSPSNQPQHF

J: TRBJ2-5
D: NA
V: TRBV10-2
size: NA
DNA: TGCGCCAGCAGTGTCCAGGGAGAGACCCAGTACTTC
CDR3: CASSVQGETQYF

J: TRBJ1-1
D: NA
V: TRBV3-1/TRBV3-2
size: NA
DNA: TGTGCCAGCAGCCAAACACGGGGTGGCACTGAAGCTTTCTTT
CDR3: CASSQTRGGTEAFF

J: TRBJ2-1
D: TRBD2
V: TRBV5-1
size: NA
DNA: TGCGCCAGCAGCATACCGGGACTAGCAGGGGATGAGCAGTTCTTC
CDR3: CASSIPGLAGDEQFF

J: TRBJ1-1
D: NA
V: TRBV12-3/TRBV12-4
size: NA
DNA: TGTGCCAGCAGTTTTTTCCAGGGTGCGACTTTCTTT
CDR3: CASSFFQGATFF

J: TRBJ2-1
D: TRBD2
V: TRBV7-6
size: few
DNA: TGTGCCAGCAGCACCGGACTAGCGGGCTACAATGAGCAGTTCTTC
CDR3: CASSTGLAGYNEQFF

J: TRBJ1-1
D: NA
V: TRBV28
size: once
DNA: TGTGCCAGTGGGACGGACAGCATGAACACTGAAGCTTTCTTT
CDR3: CASGTDSMNTEAFF

J: TRBJ1-5
D: NA
V: TRBV6-5
size: NA
DNA: TGTGCCAGCAGACCCTCCGACAGTAGCAATCAGCCCCAGCATTTT
CDR3: CASRPSDSSNQPQHF

J: TRBJ2-1
D: TRBD2
V: TRBV5-1
size: NA
DNA: TGCGCCAGCAGCTTGGGCGGGAGCAATGAGCAGTTCTTC
CDR3: CASSLGGSNEQFF

J: TRBJ2-2
D: TRBD1
V: TRBV4-1
size: NA
DNA: TGCGCCAGCAGTCACACAGGGGGTCGCACCGGGGAGCTGTTTTTT
CDR3: CASSHTGGRTGELFF